This TCR beta chain was sequenced during a study of CD8 T cells in ankylosing spondylitis. Overall study findings and caveats: Clones tied to disease were said to be significantly enriched in matched ankylosing spondylitis synovial fluid. A subset of motif variants has previously been described in the synovial fluid and blood of reactive arthritis. CD8+ by phenotype, disease-linked clones were relatively rare in peripheral blood.

This clonotype was detected ten times or more. Its antigen remains unidentified. The ends were cut back, 1 base at V and 8 bases at J, with 5 bases in the middle. Germline V gene lookup returns CDR1 MGHRA and CDR2 YSYEKL. This CDR3 comprises 11 residues. Quantitative 5'-RACE with molecular barcodes produced the TCR beta libraries. One entry per CDR3 protein results from TCRdb running MiXCR on the 5' RACE reads. The table includes fewer than 200,000 distinct CDR3 sequences, around 9.6% detected once. V usage is TRBV4-1 and J usage is TRBJ1-1; a possible D gene is TRBD1 (5 bases). Source material: blood, either unsorted or a sorted T cell fraction (not recorded which). This clonotype was sampled from a female donor with ankylosing spondylitis or in good health (not recorded which). The CDR3 nucleotides are TGCGCCAGCAGCCAAGGACAGGAAGCTTTCTTT. Translating it yields CASSQGQEAFF.